This T cell receptor (beta chain) stems from a study of cytomegalovirus exposure and HLA in healthy donors. The germline V and J ends were trimmed by 2 bases and 2 bases, with 12 bases remaining between them. CDR1 SQVTM and CDR2 ANQGSEA come from the germline V gene. This CDR3 has 14 residues. This clone was recorded a few times. The PCR employed 60 Vbeta primers together with 13 Jbeta primers. This table comes from immunoSEQ multiplex PCR, and its TCRdb copy is limited to in-frame clones, with some not included. In the table there are under 150,000 clones, approximately 80% of which are singletons. The sample taken for sequencing was PBMCs. This rearrangement joins TRBV29-1 to TRBJ1-2, with D maybe TRBD1 (5 bases). The receptor was isolated from a woman in her twenties or thirties in good health and CMV-seropositive. This CDR3 is CSVEPGLLNYGYTF. CDR3 coding DNA: TGCAGCGTTGAACCGGGACTACTAAACTATGGCTACACCTTC.